These 27 T cell receptor beta chains were all obtained from the same sample, sequenced in a study of blood T cells in healthy people across ages (dated by TCRdb to 2015 to 2017). The protocol used for the library was 5' RACE. The data were produced on an Illumina HiSeq 2500. A second PCR of about 7 to 12 cycles was run with a J-beta primer mix and a sample-barcoded 5' primer. TCRdb took the public reads, trimmed them with fastp at Q25, ran MiXCR for clone calling and kept in-frame beta chains. Rows merge per CDR3 protein into single entries with the most common DNA and genes. The sample profile shows 1.6 million or so distinct CDR3 sequences; around 35% of them were found once. About 11% of the sample goes to the ten largest clones. Material for sequencing was blood. The receptors originated from a woman younger than 45 in good health.

This clonotype has just a few counts. This chain links TRBV6-1 with TRBJ2-5; possibly TRBD2 for D (5 bases). V gave up 6 bases and J gave up 1 base, with 15 bases separating them. Germline CDR1 and CDR2: MNHNS and SASEGT. This CDR3 is built from 15 residues. The CDR3 sequence: CASRPKRTSQETQYF. CDR3 nucleotides: TGTGCCAGCAGGCCAAAGCGGACCTCCCAAGAGACCCAGTACTTC.

This clonotype was recorded at least ten times. The CDR3 loop reads CASRTTGDTQYF. The DNA for the CDR3 is TGTGCCAGCAGAACAACTGGTGATACGCAGTATTTT. The J gene is TRBJ2-3, the V gene TRBV6-2 or TRBV6-3, with no clear D. The germline CDR1 and CDR2 sequences are MNHEY and SVGEGT. The CDR3 contains 12 residues. Deletions cut 6 bases from V and 6 bases from J, with 10 bases between.

As regards this clonotype: Possible read error: a much larger clone is one base away. CDR3 bases: TGCAGCGTCGCTGGGGGCCCGGACAGGGACCGAGAGACCCAGTACTTC. Its translation: CSVAGGPDRDRETQYF. V usage is TRBV29-1 and J usage is TRBJ2-5; 8 bases fit TRBD1. The CDR3 covers 16 residues. The ends lost 6 bases at V and 4 bases at J; junction bases unmatched: 16. The germline V gene encodes CDR1 SQVTM and CDR2 ANQGSEA.

This sequence joins TRBV3-1 and TRBJ1-1; TRBD1 agrees at 11 bases. After removal of 4 bases from V and 10 bases from J, the junction contained 5 bases not matched to a gene. This CDR3 contains 13 residues. Per germline, CDR1 LGHDT and CDR2 YNNKEL (reference sequence). The CDR3 here is CASSPRTGGTAFF. For the CDR3, the DNA is TGTGCCAGCAGCCCCCGGACAGGGGGCACAGCTTTCTTT.

J is TRBJ1-2 and V is TRBV2; no clear D. CDR3 length: 12 amino acids. Germline loops: CDR1 SNHLY, CDR2 FYNNEI. V was trimmed by 8 bases and J by 1 base, leaving 8 bases between them. The CDR3 spells CASVGINYGYTF. Written as DNA, the CDR3 is TGTGCCAGCGTTGGGATTAACTATGGCTACACCTTC.

The sample holds a few counts of this clonotype. The chain has TRBV3-1 and TRBJ2-3; D tentatively fits TRBD1 or TRBD2 (5 bases each). This CDR3 contains 17 residues. V was shortened by 2 bases and J by 3 bases, with 18 bases between the two germline ends. Germline V CDR1 and CDR2: LGHDT, YNNKEL (reference sequence). The CDR3 coding sequence is TGTGCCAGCAGCCAATGGCTTCTGAGGGGCGCGACAGATACGCAGTATTTT. It yields the protein CASSQWLLRGATDTQYF.

Here the CDR3 reads CASSPRGSGAADTQYF. The CDR3 DNA follows: TGTGCCAGCAGCCCCCGGGGTAGCGGGGCAGCAGATACGCAGTATTTT. The chain couples TRBV4-2 to TRBJ2-3; 8 bases align to TRBD2. V gave up 4 bases and J gave up 4 bases; unmatched junction bases: 10. The CDR3 is 16 residues long. In germline, CDR1 is LGHNA, CDR2 YNFKEQ.

V and J are TRBV6-1 and TRBJ2-7; 9 bases map to TRBD1. The closer fit of TRBJ2-5 to the DNA end suggests the J call may be wrong. There are 15 residues in the CDR3. The germline V gene has CDR1 MNHNS and CDR2 SASEGT. Written as DNA, the CDR3 is TGTGCCAGCAGTGTAACAGGGACAGGGTTAGAGACCCAGTACTTC. Its translation: CASSVTGTGLETQYF.

This clonotype was picked up a small number of times. V usage is TRBV28 and J usage is TRBJ1-2; TRBD1 matches 9 bases. Germline trimming cut 6 bases from V and 5 bases from J; bases unmatched to any gene: 7. Per the germline V gene, CDR1 is MDHEN and CDR2 is SYDVKM. The CDR3 has 14 residues. DNA for the CDR3: TGTGCCAGCAGCGGAAACAGGGGGCATTATGGCTACACCTTC. This codes for CASSGNRGHYGYTF.

The rearrangement joins TRBV7-2 to TRBJ2-5; TRBD1 agrees at 9 bases. From germline, CDR1 is SGHTA and CDR2 FQGNSA. CDR3 length: 15 amino acids. J gave up 11 bases and V 4 bases, and 14 bases lay outside the gene matches. CDR3: CASSSTGGEGNEQYF. In DNA form, the CDR3 reads TGTGCCAGCAGCTCCACAGGGGGCGAGGGCAATGAGCAGTACTTC.

This clonotype was detected a few times. V and J are TRBV4-1 and TRBJ2-3, with a possible D match to TRBD2 (6 bases). Germline loops: CDR1 MGHRA, CDR2 YSYEKL. Trimming removed 3 bases at V and 2 bases at J, with 15 bases between. The CDR3 has 16 residues. The DNA of the CDR3 is TGCGCCAGCAGCCAGGATCGAGCGGGCCTCACAGATACGCAGTATTTT. Its protein is CASSQDRAGLTDTQYF.

This clonotype was counted many times. The J gene is TRBJ2-5, the V gene TRBV10-3; 10 positions match TRBD1. This CDR3 contains 16 residues. CDR1 and CDR2 from the germline V gene are ENHRY and SYGVKD. J lost 4 bases, V lost 3 bases, and 8 bases had no gene match. This chain's CDR3 is CAISDRTGGGGETQYF. In DNA form, the CDR3 reads TGTGCCATCAGTGATCGGACAGGGGGTGGCGGAGAGACCCAGTACTTC.

There are a few counts of this clonotype. This sequence joins TRBV27 and TRBJ2-2; perhaps TRBD1 as D (6 bases). This CDR3 is 15 amino acids long. V lost 4 bases to trimming and J lost 0 bases, with 9 bases between them. CDR1 and CDR2 from the germline V gene are MNHEY and SMNVEV (reference sequence). The CDR3: CASSWDNPNTGELFF. The CDR3 nucleotides are TGTGCCAGCAGTTGGGACAACCCGAACACCGGGGAGCTGTTTTTT.

This clonotype showed up just a few times. The chain has TRBV20-1 and TRBJ2-5, with D perhaps matching TRBD1 (5 bases). Trimming pared 4 bases from V and 4 bases from J, leaving 10 bases between. CDR1 and CDR2 (germline): DFQATT, SNEGSKA (reference sequence). The CDR3 is 12 amino acids. In nucleotides, the CDR3 is TGCAGTGCTAACCAGGGTAGAGAGACCCAGTACTTC. Amino acids: CSANQGRETQYF.

The genes are TRBV27 and TRBJ1-4, with TRBD1 identical over 10 bases. CDR1 MNHEY and CDR2 SMNVEV come from the germline V gene (reference sequence). V dropped 6 bases and J dropped 4; count of bases not matched to a gene: 5. The CDR3 loop spans 15 amino acids. CDR3 amino acids: CASSSGTGVNEKLFF. CDR3 nucleotide sequence: TGTGCCAGCAGCTCCGGGACAGGGGTTAATGAAAAACTGTTTTTT.

This sequence joins TRBV2 and TRBJ2-1, with D unclear. The J call may be faulty, since TRBJ2-7 better matches the DNA end. CDR1 is SNHLY and CDR2 is FYNNEI in the germline V gene. This CDR3 region has 12 residues. CDR3 in DNA: TGTGCCAGCAGTGAGTGGATCTACGAGCAGTACTTC. Protein product: CASSEWIYEQYF.

The chain joins TRBV2 to TRBJ2-7; 7 positions agree with TRBD1. The length of the CDR3 is 14 residues. Looked up from germline, CDR1 is SNHLY and CDR2 is FYNNEI. The junction had 7 bases not matched to a gene; V was cut back by 5 bases and J by 3 bases. The DNA for the CDR3 is TGTGCCAGCAGTACACCGGGACAGTTCTACGAGCAGTACTTC. Translating gives CASSTPGQFYEQYF.

The CDR3 DNA follows: TGTGCCAGCAGCCAAGGTTACCTTGTACAGGGGGCTAGCGGGAGAGCGAAAACCTACGAGCAGTACTTC. Translation: CASSQGYLVQGASGRAKTYEQYF. The J gene is TRBJ2-5, the V gene TRBV3-1; D might be TRBD2 (10 bases). The last part of the DNA fits TRBJ2-7 better; the J call may be wrong. The CDR3 sequence is 23 residues long. The germline V gene has CDR1 LGHDT and CDR2 YNNKEL (reference sequence).

This clonotype was found a few times. The V and J genes are TRBV4-1 and TRBJ2-7, with 9 bases lining up with TRBD2. CDR1 is MGHRA, CDR2 YSYEKL, per germline. J was trimmed by 0 bases and V by 0 bases; bases with no gene match: 3. The CDR3 covers 16 residues. The CDR3: CASSQEGGRDSYEQYF. In nucleotides, the CDR3 is TGCGCCAGCAGCCAAGAGGGCGGGAGGGACTCCTACGAGCAGTACTTC.

J is TRBJ2-1 and V is TRBV11-2; no clear D. Germline V gene lookup returns CDR1 SGHAT and CDR2 FQNNGV. V lost 5 bases and J 6 bases, leaving 11 bases between the germline ends. The CDR3 extends over 13 amino acids. The CDR3 DNA reads TGTGCCAGCAGCGCCGTAACCTTCAATGAGCAGTTCTTC. As protein: CASSAVTFNEQFF.

This clonotype has ten or more counts. This chain joins TRBV29-1 and TRBJ2-7; D may correspond to TRBD1 or TRBD2 (5 bases each). Trimming stripped 4 bases from V and 6 bases from J, with 10 bases between. There are 11 residues in the CDR3. Germline lookup yields CDR1 SQVTM and CDR2 ANQGSEA. The CDR3 DNA is TGCAGCGTTGTAATTGGGGGCGAGCAGTACTTC. This encodes CSVVIGGEQYF.

The rearrangement links TRBV5-1 to TRBJ2-5, with 12 bases that match TRBD2. CDR1 SGHRS and CDR2 YFSETQ come from the germline V gene. Unmatched junction bases numbered 5, after V lost 4 bases and J lost 1 base. CDR3 length equals 16 residues. This chain's CDR3 is CASSIRTSGVQETQYF. The CDR3 nucleotides read TGCGCCAGCAGCATCCGGACTAGCGGGGTCCAAGAGACCCAGTACTTC.

The sample holds many counts of this clonotype. This chain uses TRBV7-6 with TRBJ2-7; 10 bases align to TRBD2. V lost 5 bases, J lost 3 bases, and 4 bases stayed unmatched. This CDR3 has 14 amino acids. The germline CDR1 and CDR2 sequences are SGHVS and FNYEAQ. Here the CDR3 DNA reads TGTGCCAGCAGCCCCGGGACTAGCGACTACGAGCAGTACTTC. The encoded protein is CASSPGTSDYEQYF.

The chain is built from TRBV15 and TRBJ1-5, with D tentatively TRBD1 (6 bases). The ends were cut back, 4 bases at V and 3 bases at J, with 16 bases in the middle. From germline, CDR1 is LNHNV and CDR2 YYDKDF (reference sequence). The CDR3 has 16 amino acids. The CDR3 region has the DNA TGTGCCACCAGCAACCGGGGCAGGGGTACCAATCAGCCCCAGCATTTT. Translation gives CATSNRGRGTNQPQHF.

The chain employs TRBV28 and TRBJ2-7; D may be TRBD2 (6 bases). The CDR3 loop spans 16 amino acids. CDR1 and CDR2 from the germline V gene are MDHEN and SYDVKM. V gave up 5 bases and J gave up 2 bases, with 19 bases separating them. CDR3 coding DNA: TGTGCCAGCAGTCCGACATGGGGGGAGGCTCCCTACGAGCAGTACTTC. It translates to CASSPTWGEAPYEQYF.

V gene TRBV15 combines with J gene TRBJ2-1; TRBD2 matches at 9 bases. CDR3 length: 14 amino acids. V dropped 10 bases and J dropped 4; count of bases not matched to a gene: 8. The germline V gene has CDR1 LNHNV and CDR2 YYDKDF (reference sequence). CDR3 coding DNA: TGTGCCATTAGGGCGGGGGGGGGATACAATGAGCAGTTCTTC. This gives the protein CAIRAGGGYNEQFF.

This clonotype was found a few times. The V gene is TRBV20-1, the J gene TRBJ1-5; tentative D call: TRBD1 (6 bases). Trimming took 5 bases from V and 5 from J, leaving 10 bases between them. The CDR3 is 12 amino acids. CDR1 and CDR2 (germline): DFQATT, SNEGSKA (reference sequence). The CDR3 region has the DNA TGCAGTGCTGTGACAGGAGATCAGCCCCAGCATTTT. Its translation is CSAVTGDQPQHF.